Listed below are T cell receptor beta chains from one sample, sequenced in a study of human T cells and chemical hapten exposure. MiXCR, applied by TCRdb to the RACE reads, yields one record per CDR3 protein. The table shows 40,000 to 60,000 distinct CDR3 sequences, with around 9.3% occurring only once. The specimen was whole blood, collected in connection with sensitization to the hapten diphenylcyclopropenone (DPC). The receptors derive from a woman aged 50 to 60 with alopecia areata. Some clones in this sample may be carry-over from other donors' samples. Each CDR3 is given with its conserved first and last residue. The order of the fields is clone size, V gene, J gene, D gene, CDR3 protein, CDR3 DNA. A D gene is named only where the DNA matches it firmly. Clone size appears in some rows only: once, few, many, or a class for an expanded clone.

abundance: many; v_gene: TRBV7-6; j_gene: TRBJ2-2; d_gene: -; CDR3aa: CASSGVAGNAGELFF; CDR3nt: TGTGCCAGCAGTGGGGTGGCAGGGAACGCCGGGGAGCTGTTTTTT
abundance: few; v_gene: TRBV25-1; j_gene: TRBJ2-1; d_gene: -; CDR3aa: CASSEVAASNEQFF; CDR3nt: TGTGCCAGCAGTGAGGTAGCAGCTTCCAATGAGCAGTTCTTC
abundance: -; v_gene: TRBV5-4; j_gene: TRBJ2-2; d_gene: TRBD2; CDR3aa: CASSRRGLAGTGELFF; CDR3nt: TGTGCCAGCAGCAGGCGGGGACTAGCGGGCACCGGGGAGCTGTTTTTT
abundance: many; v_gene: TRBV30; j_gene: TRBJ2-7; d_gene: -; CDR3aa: CAWSVRDEQYF; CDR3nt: TGTGCCTGGAGTGTTAGGGACGAGCAGTACTTC
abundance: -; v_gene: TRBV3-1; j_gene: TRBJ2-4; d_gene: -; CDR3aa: CASSLGPAQYF; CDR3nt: TGTGCCAGCAGCCTGGGACCTGCTCAGTACTTC
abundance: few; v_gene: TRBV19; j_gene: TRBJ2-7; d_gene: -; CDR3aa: CASSTQTGHSYEQYF; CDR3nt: TGTGCCAGTAGTACCCAGACAGGCCATTCCTACGAGCAGTACTTC
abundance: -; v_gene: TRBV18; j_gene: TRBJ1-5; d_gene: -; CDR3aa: CASSILGESNQPQHF; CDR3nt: TGTGCCAGCTCAATATTGGGGGAAAGCAATCAGCCCCAGCATTTT
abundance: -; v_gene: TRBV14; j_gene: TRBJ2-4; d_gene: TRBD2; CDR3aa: CASSQVTSGRRDIQYF; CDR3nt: TGTGCCAGCAGCCAAGTGACTAGCGGGAGACGGGACATTCAGTACTTC
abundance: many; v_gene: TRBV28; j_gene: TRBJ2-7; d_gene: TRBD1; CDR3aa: CASSYYTGVSEQYF; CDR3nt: TGTGCCAGCAGCTATTATACAGGGGTGAGCGAGCAGTACTTC
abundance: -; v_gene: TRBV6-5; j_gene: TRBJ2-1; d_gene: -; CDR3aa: CASRLYNEQFF; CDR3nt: TGTGCCAGCAGACTCTACAATGAGCAGTTCTTC
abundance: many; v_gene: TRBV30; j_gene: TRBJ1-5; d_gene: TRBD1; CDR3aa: CAWSVTGNNQPQHF; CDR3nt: TGTGCCTGGAGTGTGACAGGGAACAATCAGCCCCAGCATTTT
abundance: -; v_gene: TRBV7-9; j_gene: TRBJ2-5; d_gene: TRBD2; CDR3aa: CASTRRGGDQETQYF; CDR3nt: TGTGCCAGCACCCGACGGGGGGGAGACCAAGAGACCCAGTACTTC
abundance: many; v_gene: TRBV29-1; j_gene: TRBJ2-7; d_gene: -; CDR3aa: CSANSGTLGEQYF; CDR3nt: TGCAGCGCCAACTCCGGGACCCTCGGGGAGCAGTACTTC
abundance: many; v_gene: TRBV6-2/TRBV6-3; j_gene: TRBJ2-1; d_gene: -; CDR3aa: CASLTTGTGNNEQFF; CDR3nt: TGTGCCAGCTTGACCACCGGGACGGGGAACAATGAGCAGTTCTTC
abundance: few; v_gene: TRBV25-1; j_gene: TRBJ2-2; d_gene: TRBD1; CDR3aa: CASSVGTGRTGELFF; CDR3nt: TGTGCCAGCAGTGTAGGGACAGGGAGGACCGGGGAGCTGTTTTTT
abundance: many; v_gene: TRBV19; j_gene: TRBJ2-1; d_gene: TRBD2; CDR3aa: CASSRMGLARSFEQFF; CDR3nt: TGTGCCAGTAGTAGAATGGGACTAGCGAGGTCCTTCGAGCAGTTCTTC
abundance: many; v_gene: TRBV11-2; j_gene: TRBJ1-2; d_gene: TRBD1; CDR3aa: CASSRDSYYGYTF; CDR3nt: TGTGCCAGCAGCCGGGACAGCTACTATGGCTACACCTTC
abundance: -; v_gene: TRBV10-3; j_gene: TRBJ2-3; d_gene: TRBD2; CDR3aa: CAIDLVRPKREEADTQYF; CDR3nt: TGTGCCATCGATCTAGTCCGTCCTAAGCGGGAGGAGGCAGATACGCAGTATTTT
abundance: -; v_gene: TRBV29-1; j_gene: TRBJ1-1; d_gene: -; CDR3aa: CSAATDTEAFF; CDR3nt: TGCAGCGCGGCTACGGACACTGAAGCTTTCTTT
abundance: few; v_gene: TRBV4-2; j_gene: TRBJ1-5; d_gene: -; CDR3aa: CASSQDREGYNQPQHF; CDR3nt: TGTGCCAGCAGCCAAGATCGGGAGGGATACAATCAGCCCCAGCATTTT
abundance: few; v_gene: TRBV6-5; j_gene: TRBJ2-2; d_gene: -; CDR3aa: CASSYAPFLGELFF; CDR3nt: TGTGCCAGCAGTTACGCGCCGTTTTTGGGGGAGCTGTTTTTT
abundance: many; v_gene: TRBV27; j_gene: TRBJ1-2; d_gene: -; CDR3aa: CASSSQPDYGYTF; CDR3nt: TGTGCCAGCAGTTCCCAGCCAGACTATGGCTACACCTTC
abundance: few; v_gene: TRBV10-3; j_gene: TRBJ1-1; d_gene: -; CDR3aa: CAISESDGGTEAFF; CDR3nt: TGTGCCATCAGTGAGTCGGACGGCGGAACTGAAGCTTTCTTT
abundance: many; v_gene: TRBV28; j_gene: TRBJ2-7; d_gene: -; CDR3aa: CASSLGGLGNHEQYF; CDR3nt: TGTGCCAGCTCCTTGGGGGGACTGGGGAACCACGAGCAGTACTTC
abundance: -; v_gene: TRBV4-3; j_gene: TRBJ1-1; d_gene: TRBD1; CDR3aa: CASSHTRTGNTEAFF; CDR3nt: TGCGCCAGCAGCCACACGAGGACAGGGAACACTGAAGCTTTCTTT
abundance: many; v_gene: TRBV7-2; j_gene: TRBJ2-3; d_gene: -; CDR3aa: CASSLARGTDTQYF; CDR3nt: TGTGCCAGCAGCTTAGCCCGAGGCACAGATACGCAGTATTTT
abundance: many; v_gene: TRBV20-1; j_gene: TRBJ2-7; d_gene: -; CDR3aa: CSARSRDSYEQYF; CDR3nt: TGCAGTGCTAGATCCCGGGATTCCTACGAGCAGTACTTC
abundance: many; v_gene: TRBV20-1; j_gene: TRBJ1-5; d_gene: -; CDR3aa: CSARSGGKSNQPQHF; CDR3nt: TGCAGTGCTAGATCGGGGGGCAAGAGCAATCAGCCCCAGCATTTT
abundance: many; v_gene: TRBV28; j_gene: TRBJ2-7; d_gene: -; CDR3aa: CASSTGPSEQYF; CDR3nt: TGTGCCAGCAGTACGGGGCCCTCGGAGCAGTACTTC
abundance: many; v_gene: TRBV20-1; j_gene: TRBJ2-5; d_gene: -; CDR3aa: CSASRASRQETQYF; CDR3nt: TGCAGTGCTAGTCGTGCCTCCAGGCAAGAGACCCAGTACTTC
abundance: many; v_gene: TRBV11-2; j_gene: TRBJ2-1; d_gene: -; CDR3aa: CASKNGGYEQFF; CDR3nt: TGTGCCAGCAAAAACGGCGGGTATGAGCAGTTCTTC
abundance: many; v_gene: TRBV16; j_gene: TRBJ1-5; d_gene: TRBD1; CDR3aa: CASSQSNQGGNQPQHF; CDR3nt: TGTGCCAGCAGCCAATCGAATCAGGGGGGGAATCAGCCCCAGCATTTT
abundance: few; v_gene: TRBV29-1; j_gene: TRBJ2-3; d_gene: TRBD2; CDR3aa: CSVEKAGTRDTQYF; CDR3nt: TGCAGCGTTGAGAAAGCGGGGACGCGGGATACGCAGTATTTT
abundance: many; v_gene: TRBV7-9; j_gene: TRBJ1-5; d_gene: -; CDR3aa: CASSLGDPVANQPQHF; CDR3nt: TGTGCCAGCAGCTTAGGAGACCCGGTCGCCAATCAGCCCCAGCATTTT
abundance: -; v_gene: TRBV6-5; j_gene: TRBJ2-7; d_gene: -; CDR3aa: CASSTGFWSYEQYF; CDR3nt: TGTGCCAGCAGCACCGGATTTTGGAGTTACGAGCAGTACTTC
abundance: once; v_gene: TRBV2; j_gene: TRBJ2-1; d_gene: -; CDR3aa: CASSEGMGASEQFF; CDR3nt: TGTGCCAGCAGTGAGGGAATGGGGGCTAGTGAGCAGTTCTTC
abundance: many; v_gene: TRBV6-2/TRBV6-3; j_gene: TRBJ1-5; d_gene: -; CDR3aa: CASSLLYRHGAYSNQPQHF; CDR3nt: TGTGCCAGCAGCTTACTATATCGCCATGGGGCCTATAGCAATCAGCCCCAGCATTTT
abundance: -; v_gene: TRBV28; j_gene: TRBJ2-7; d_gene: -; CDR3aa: CASSPHWGQYF; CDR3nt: TGTGCCAGCAGTCCACATTGGGGGCAGTACTTC
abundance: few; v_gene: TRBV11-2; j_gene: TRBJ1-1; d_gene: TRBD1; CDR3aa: CASIFRTGANTEAFF; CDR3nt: TGTGCCAGCATCTTCCGGACAGGAGCGAACACTGAAGCTTTCTTT